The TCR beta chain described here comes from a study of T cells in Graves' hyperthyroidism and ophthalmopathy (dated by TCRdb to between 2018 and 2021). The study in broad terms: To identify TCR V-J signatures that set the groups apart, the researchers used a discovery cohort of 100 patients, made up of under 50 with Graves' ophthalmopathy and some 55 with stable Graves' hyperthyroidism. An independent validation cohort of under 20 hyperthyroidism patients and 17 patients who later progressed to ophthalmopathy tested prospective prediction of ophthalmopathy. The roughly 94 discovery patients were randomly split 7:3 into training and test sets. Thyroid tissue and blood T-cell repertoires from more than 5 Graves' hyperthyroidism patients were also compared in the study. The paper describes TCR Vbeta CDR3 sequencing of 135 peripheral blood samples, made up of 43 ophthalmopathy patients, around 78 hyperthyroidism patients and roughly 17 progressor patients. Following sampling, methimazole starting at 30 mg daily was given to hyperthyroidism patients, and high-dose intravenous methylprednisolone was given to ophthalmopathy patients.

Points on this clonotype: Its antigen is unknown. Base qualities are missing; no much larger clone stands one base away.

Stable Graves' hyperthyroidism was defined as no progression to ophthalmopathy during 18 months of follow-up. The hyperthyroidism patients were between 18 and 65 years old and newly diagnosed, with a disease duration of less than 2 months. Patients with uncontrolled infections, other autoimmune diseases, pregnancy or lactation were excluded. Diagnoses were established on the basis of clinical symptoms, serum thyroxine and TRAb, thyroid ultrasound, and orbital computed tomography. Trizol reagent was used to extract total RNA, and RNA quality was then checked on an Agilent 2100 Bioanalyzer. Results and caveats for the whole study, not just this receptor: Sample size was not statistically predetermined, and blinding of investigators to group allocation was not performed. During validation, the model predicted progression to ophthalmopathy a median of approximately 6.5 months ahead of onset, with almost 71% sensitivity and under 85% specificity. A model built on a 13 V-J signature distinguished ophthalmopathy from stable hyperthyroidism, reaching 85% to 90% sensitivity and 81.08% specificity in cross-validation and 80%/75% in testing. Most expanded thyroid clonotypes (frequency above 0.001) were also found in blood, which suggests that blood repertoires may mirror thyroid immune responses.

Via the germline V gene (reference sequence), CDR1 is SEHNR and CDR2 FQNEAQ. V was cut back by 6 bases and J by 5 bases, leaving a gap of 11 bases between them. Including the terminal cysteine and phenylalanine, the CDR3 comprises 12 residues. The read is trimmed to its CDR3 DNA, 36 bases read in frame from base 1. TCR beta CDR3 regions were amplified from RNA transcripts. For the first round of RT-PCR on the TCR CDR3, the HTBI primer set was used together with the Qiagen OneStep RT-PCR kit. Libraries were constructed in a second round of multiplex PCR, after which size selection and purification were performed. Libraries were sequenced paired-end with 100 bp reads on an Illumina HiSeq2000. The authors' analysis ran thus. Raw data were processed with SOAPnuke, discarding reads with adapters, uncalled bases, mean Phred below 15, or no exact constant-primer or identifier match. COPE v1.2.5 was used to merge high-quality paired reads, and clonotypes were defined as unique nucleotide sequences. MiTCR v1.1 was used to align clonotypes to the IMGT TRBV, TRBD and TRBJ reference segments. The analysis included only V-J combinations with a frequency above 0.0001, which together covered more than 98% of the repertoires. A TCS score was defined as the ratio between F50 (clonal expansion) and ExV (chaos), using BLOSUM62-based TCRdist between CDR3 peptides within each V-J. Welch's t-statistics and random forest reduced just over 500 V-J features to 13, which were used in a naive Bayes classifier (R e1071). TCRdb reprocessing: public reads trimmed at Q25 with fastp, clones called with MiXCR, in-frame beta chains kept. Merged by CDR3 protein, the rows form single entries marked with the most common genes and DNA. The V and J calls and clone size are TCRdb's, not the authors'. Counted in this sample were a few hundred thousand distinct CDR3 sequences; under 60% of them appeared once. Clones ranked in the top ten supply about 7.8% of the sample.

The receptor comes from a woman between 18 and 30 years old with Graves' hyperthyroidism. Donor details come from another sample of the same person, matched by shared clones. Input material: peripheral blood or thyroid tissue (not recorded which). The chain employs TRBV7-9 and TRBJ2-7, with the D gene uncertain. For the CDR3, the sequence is CASSTRVDEQYF. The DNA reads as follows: TGTGCCAGCAGTACACGGGTAGACGAGCAGTACTTC.